This T cell receptor beta chain comes out of a study of molecular identifiers for immune sequencing clone quantification. MiXCR, applied by TCRdb to the PCR reads, yields one record per CDR3 protein. Among about 640,000 distinct CDR3 sequences listed, 15% to 20% were seen once. This clonotype was counted many times. This sequence was found in a human donor in good health. Some libraries in this study had Jurkat cell RNA spiked in. Sequenced: naive CD8+ T cells from blood, with Jurkat cell RNA spiked in. The subset was: FACS-sorted CD8+CD4-CCR7+CD45RA+ naive T cells.

For the CDR3, the DNA is TGCAGTGCTACGGACATCCGGGACGCCTTCGTTTCGAACACTGAAGCTTTCTTT. This codes for CSATDIRDAFVSNTEAFF. This chain connects TRBV20-1 to TRBJ1-1; D might be TRBD1 (5 bases). Trimming cost V 4 bases and J 1 base, with 25 bases left between them. The CDR3 extends over 18 amino acids. Per the germline V gene, CDR1 is DFQATT and CDR2 is SNEGSKA (reference sequence).